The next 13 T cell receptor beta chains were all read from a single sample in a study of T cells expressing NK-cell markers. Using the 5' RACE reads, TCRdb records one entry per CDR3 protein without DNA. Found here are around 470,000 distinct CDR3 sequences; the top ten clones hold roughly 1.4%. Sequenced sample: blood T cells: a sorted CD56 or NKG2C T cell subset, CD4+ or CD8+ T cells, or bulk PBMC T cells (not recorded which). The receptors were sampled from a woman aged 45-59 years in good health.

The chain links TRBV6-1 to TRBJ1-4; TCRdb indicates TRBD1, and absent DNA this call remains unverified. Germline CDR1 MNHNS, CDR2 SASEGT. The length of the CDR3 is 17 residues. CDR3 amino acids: CASSVWSGISTNEKLFF.

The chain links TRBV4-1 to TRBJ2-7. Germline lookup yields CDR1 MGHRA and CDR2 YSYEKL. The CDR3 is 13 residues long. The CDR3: CASSQDFVGEQYF.

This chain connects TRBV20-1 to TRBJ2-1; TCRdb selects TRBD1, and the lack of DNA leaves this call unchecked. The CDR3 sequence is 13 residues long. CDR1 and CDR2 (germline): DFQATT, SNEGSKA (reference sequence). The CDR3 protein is CSARDKGVGGQFF.

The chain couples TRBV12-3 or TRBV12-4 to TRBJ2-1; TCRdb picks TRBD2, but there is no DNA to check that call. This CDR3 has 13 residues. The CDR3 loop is CASKEDRYNEQFF.

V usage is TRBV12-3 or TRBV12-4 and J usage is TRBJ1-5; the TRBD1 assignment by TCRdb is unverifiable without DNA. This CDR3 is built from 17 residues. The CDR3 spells CASRLTGGQSINQPQHF.

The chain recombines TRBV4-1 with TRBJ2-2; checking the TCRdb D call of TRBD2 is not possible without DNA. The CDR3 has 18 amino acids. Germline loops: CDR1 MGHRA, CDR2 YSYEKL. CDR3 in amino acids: CASSQDSGTSRNTGELFF.

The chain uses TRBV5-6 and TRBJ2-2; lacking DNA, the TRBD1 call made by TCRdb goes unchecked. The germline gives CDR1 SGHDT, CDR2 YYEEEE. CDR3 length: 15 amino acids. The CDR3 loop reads CASSLLTGKAGELFF.

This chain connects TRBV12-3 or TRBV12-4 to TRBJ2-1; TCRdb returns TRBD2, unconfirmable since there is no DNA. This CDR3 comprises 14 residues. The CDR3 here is CASSARALNNEQFF.

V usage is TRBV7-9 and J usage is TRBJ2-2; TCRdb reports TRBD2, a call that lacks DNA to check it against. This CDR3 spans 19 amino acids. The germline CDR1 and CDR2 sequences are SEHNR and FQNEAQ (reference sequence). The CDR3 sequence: CASSSPAVGTSGRNGELFF.

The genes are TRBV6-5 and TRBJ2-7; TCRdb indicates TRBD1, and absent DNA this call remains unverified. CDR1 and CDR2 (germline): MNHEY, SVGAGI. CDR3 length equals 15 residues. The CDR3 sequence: CASSGGTAKVGEQYF.

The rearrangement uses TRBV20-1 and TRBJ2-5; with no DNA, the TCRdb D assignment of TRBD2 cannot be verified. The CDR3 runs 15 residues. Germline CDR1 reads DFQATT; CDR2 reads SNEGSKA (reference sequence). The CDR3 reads CSASEASGFQETQYF.

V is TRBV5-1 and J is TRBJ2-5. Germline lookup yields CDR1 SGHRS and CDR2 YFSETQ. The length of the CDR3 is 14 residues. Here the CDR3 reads CASSMTGNQETQYF.

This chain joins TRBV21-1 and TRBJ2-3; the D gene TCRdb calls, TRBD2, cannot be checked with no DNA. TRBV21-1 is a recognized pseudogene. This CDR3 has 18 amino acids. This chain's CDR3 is CASSKRGCQAGGGDTQYF.